The 31 T cell receptor beta chains below were found in one sample sequenced in a study of cytomegalovirus exposure and HLA in healthy donors. Vbeta (60) and Jbeta (13) primers were used in the PCR. TCRdb keeps only in-frame clones here, not all; method: immunoSEQ multiplex PCR. The table shows around 100,000 clones, with approximately 85% occurring only once. Source material: PBMCs. All receptors come from a man aged 35 to 55 in good health and CMV-seropositive.

The V gene is TRBV5-1, the J gene TRBJ2-3; 8 nucleotides match TRBD2. The CDR3 length is 15 residues. The ends lost 4 bases at V and 6 bases at J; junction bases unmatched: 10. CDR1 and CDR2 (germline): SGHRS, YFSETQ. CDR3: CASSSQAGVADTQYF. CDR3 nucleotide sequence: TGCGCCAGCAGCAGCCAAGCGGGAGTAGCGGATACGCAGTATTTT.

This clone was counted once. V is TRBV11-3 and J is TRBJ2-1; no clear D gene. Germline CDR1 reads SGHNT; CDR2 reads YENEEA. This CDR3 spans 12 amino acids. V lost 4 bases, J lost 5 bases, and 6 bases lay in between. The CDR3 nucleotides are TGTGCCAGCAGCTCCCTAAACAATGAGCAGTTCTTC. Its protein is CASSSLNNEQFF.

As concerns this clone: The same CDR3 is also encoded by other DNA sequences in this sample. The chain recombines TRBV30 with TRBJ1-2, with a weak D call TRBD1 (5 bases). CDR1 and CDR2 from the germline V gene are GTSNPN and SVGIG (reference sequence). Between the trimmed V and J ends, which lost 2 bases and 7 bases, there was a span of 8 bases. There are 11 residues in the CDR3. The CDR3 spells CAWSSGGGYTF. The CDR3 bases are TGTGCCTGGAGTTCCGGGGGTGGCTACACCTTC.

The count of this clone is one. This rearrangement joins TRBV5-6 to TRBJ2-7; D gene unclear. Germline assignment: CDR1 SGHDT and CDR2 YYEEEE. With 2 bases removed from V and 3 bases from J, the gap between germline ends came to 6 bases. The CDR3 is 12 residues long. The CDR3 DNA sequence: TGTGCCAGCAGCTTACGACTCTACGAGCAGTACTTC. It codes for CASSLRLYEQYF.

CDR3 residues: CASSLPSGEGTGELFF. In DNA, the CDR3 is TGTGCCAGCAGCCTTCCTAGCGGAGAGGGAACCGGGGAGCTGTTTTTT. This chain uses TRBV11-1 with TRBJ2-2, with 7 bases identical to TRBD2. The J segment lost 5 bases and the V segment lost 5 bases, leaving 11 bases of the junction unmatched. CDR1 and CDR2 from the germline V gene are SGHAT and FQDESV (reference sequence). The CDR3 spans 16 residues.

V is TRBV10-1 and J is TRBJ1-3; D unclear. Germline V lookup: CDR1 WNHNN, CDR2 SYGVQD (reference sequence). CDR3 size: 14 residues. V lost 3 bases and J lost 0, with 6 bases in between. The CDR3 bases are TGCGCCAGCAGTGACAGTCGCTCTGGAAACACCATATATTTT. Translating it yields CASSDSRSGNTIYF.

The V gene is TRBV5-1, the J gene TRBJ1-2; 9 bases line up with TRBD1. Germline CDR1 reads SGHRS; CDR2 reads YFSETQ. CDR3 size: 13 residues. Trimming took 3 bases from V and 7 from J; bases not matched to a gene: 4. CDR3 nucleotide sequence: TGCGCCAGCAGCTACGGGACAGGGCCTGGCTACACCTTC. Translation gives CASSYGTGPGYTF.

This chain links TRBV10-3 with TRBJ2-1, with D tentatively TRBD1 (6 bases). The ends were cut back, 6 bases at V and 0 bases at J, with 9 bases in the middle. The CDR3 length is 14 residues. CDR1 is ENHRY and CDR2 is SYGVKD in the germline V gene. CDR3 DNA sequence: TGTGCCATCAGCGGACAGAGCTCCTACAATGAGCAGTTCTTC. Protein product: CAISGQSSYNEQFF.

V is TRBV5-6 and J is TRBJ1-2; 9 bases align to TRBD1. The CDR3 loop spans 15 amino acids. Looked up from germline, CDR1 is SGHDT and CDR2 is YYEEEE. Unmatched junction bases numbered 6, after V lost 3 bases and J lost 3 bases. The CDR3: CASSSDRGRDYGYTF. DNA for the CDR3: TGTGCCAGCAGCTCGGACAGGGGACGGGACTATGGCTACACCTTC. The full variable domain, with the rest looked up from reference TRBV5-6 and TRBJ1-2, is DAGVTQSPTHLIKTRGQQVTLRCSPKSGHDTVSWYQQALGQGPQFIFQYYEEEERQRGNFPDRFSGHQFPNYSSELNVNALLLGDSALYLCASSSDRGRDYGYTFGSGTRLTVV.

The chain carries TRBV6-1 and TRBJ1-5, with 8 bases that match TRBD1. There are 14 residues in the CDR3. The V gene's germline CDR1 is MNHNS and CDR2 SASEGT. V gave up 9 bases and J gave up 4 bases; unmatched junction bases: 8. The CDR3 loop is CASYDRGINQPQHF. CDR3 bases: TGTGCCAGTTACGACAGGGGTATTAATCAGCCCCAGCATTTT.

This chain links TRBV2 with TRBJ2-6, with TRBD1 matching 8 bases. The germline gives CDR1 SNHLY, CDR2 FYNNEI. V trimming: 6 bases; J trimming: 0 bases; junction bases outside the gene matches: 7. CDR3 length equals 17 residues. The CDR3 reads CASRGTGYSSGANVLTF. CDR3 coding DNA: TGTGCCAGCAGAGGGACAGGTTATAGCTCTGGGGCCAACGTCCTGACTTTC.

This sequence joins TRBV7-3 and TRBJ2-5; 7 bases agree with TRBD2. The DNA matches TRBJ2-7 better at its end, which makes the J call doubtful. Germline loops: CDR1 SGHTA, CDR2 FQGTGA. The CDR3 length is 13 residues. CDR3 loop: CASSQSGTYEQYF. The DNA of the CDR3 is TGTGCCAGCAGCCAGAGCGGGACCTACGAGCAGTACTTC.

The chain carries TRBV5-1 and TRBJ2-7, with 7 bases that match TRBD1. CDR3 length equals 13 residues. The germline gives CDR1 SGHRS, CDR2 YFSETQ. With V trimmed by 8 bases and J by 1 base, 6 bases remained unmatched. Here the CDR3 reads CASSEQGSYEQYF. CDR3 coding DNA: TGCGCCAGTAGCGAACAGGGGTCCTACGAGCAGTACTTC.

A single count supports this clone. V is TRBV5-1 and J is TRBJ2-1; tentative D call: TRBD1 (6 bases). Trimming cost V 1 base and J 8 bases, with 16 bases left between them. Germline CDR1 reads SGHRS; CDR2 reads YFSETQ. CDR3 length: 15 residues. The CDR3 loop is CASSLPTGLGDEQFF. The CDR3 DNA reads TGCGCCAGCAGCTTGCCCACAGGGCTGGGCGATGAGCAGTTCTTC.

CDR3 nucleotides: TGCGCCAGCAGCTTTATTTGGGACAGCCAATATTCTGGGGCCAACGTCCTGACTTTC. This codes for CASSFIWDSQYSGANVLTF. J is TRBJ2-6 and V is TRBV5-1, with 7 bases identical to TRBD1. J lost 1 base, V lost 2 bases, and 12 bases had no gene match. The CDR3 runs 19 residues. CDR1 is SGHRS, CDR2 YFSETQ, per germline.

This clone was observed a few times. This rearrangement joins TRBV4-2 to TRBJ1-4; 9 bases agree with TRBD1. Trimming cost V 1 base and J 8 bases; bases outside gene matches: 17. CDR1 and CDR2 (germline): LGHNA, YNFKEQ. This CDR3 has 19 residues. The CDR3 region is CASSQVGTGGYLEGEKLFF. Written as DNA, the CDR3 is TGTGCCAGCAGCCAAGTCGGAACAGGGGGCTATTTAGAGGGGGAAAAACTGTTTTTT.

V gene TRBV5-4 combines with J gene TRBJ2-1; the D is unclear. Trimming took off 4 bases at V and 7 bases at J, with 21 bases between the two ends. Germline CDR1 reads SGHNT; CDR2 reads YYREEE (reference sequence). There are 16 residues in the CDR3. The CDR3 DNA reads as TGTGCCAGCAGCCCCAGTAGTGACTCCGGCCGTAATGAGCAGTTCTTC. Its translation: CASSPSSDSGRNEQFF.

V and J are TRBV5-5 and TRBJ2-7, with 8 positions matching TRBD1. CDR3 length: 15 amino acids. Germline CDR1 and CDR2: SGHKS and YYEKEE (reference sequence). The V segment lost 3 bases and the J segment 2 bases; nucleotides outside the gene matches: 7. CDR3 sequence reads: CASSSQTGATYEQYF. CDR3 nucleotide sequence: TGTGCCAGCAGCTCCCAGACAGGGGCGACCTACGAGCAGTACTTC.

The chain combines TRBV28 with TRBJ1-5; 7 bases match TRBD1. Germline values: CDR1 MDHEN, CDR2 SYDVKM. This CDR3 is built from 14 residues. Trimming took 7 bases from V and 6 from J; bases not matched to a gene: 9. CDR3 sequence: CASKDRVAGQPQHF. The CDR3 coding sequence is TGTGCCAGCAAAGACAGGGTAGCCGGTCAGCCCCAGCATTTT.

The genes are TRBV29-1 and TRBJ2-5, with 8 bases that match TRBD2. The V and J ends lost 7 bases and 1 base, in that order; junction bases with no gene match: 8. The length of the CDR3 is 14 residues. Looked up from germline, CDR1 is SQVTM and CDR2 is ANQGSEA. CDR3 sequence (DNA): TGCAGCGCAAAAGCGGGGGTAATCCAAGAGACCCAGTACTTC. It yields the protein CSAKAGVIQETQYF.

The chain combines TRBV28 with TRBJ2-5, with TRBD1 identical over 9 bases. This CDR3 has 15 residues. Germline values: CDR1 MDHEN, CDR2 SYDVKM. Germline trimming cut 3 bases from V and 6 bases from J; bases unmatched to any gene: 8. DNA of the CDR3: TGTGCCAGCAGTTTCAACCCCGGGACAGGGCAGACCCAGTACTTC. Amino acid sequence: CASSFNPGTGQTQYF.

The chain joins TRBV7-2 to TRBJ1-5; TRBD1 matches at 8 bases. The CDR3 is made up of 15 amino acids. The ends lost 2 bases at V and 4 bases at J; junction bases unmatched: 4. Germline assignment: CDR1 SGHTA and CDR2 FQGNSA. CDR3 in DNA: TGTGCCAGCAGCTTATTCAGGGGGCAGAATCAGCCCCAGCATTTT. Protein sequence: CASSLFRGQNQPQHF. Filled out from reference TRBV7-2 and TRBJ1-5, the complete variable domain reads GAGVSQSPSNKVTEKGKDVELRCDPISGHTALYWYRQSLGQGLEFLIYFQGNSAPDKSGLPSDRFSAERTGGSVSTLTIQRTQQEDSAVYLCASSLFRGQNQPQHFGDGTRLSIL.

The V gene is TRBV5-1, the J gene TRBJ2-3, with 9 nucleotides matching TRBD2. V gave up 0 bases and J gave up 0 bases; unmatched junction bases: 11. Germline V lookup: CDR1 SGHRS, CDR2 YFSETQ. This CDR3 has 19 residues. CDR3 region: CASSLAAAGGRSSTDTQYF. The CDR3 DNA follows: TGCGCCAGCAGCTTGGCGGCGGCGGGGGGGCGTTCTAGCACAGATACGCAGTATTTT.

The CDR3 region is CASSPVGVTQETQYF. The CDR3 DNA reads TGTGCCAGCTCACCAGTCGGGGTCACTCAAGAGACCCAGTACTTC. V is TRBV18 and J is TRBJ2-5, with D perhaps matching TRBD2 (5 bases). The CDR3 has 15 amino acids. The V gene's germline CDR1 is KGHSH and CDR2 LQKENI. V was trimmed by 2 bases and J by 2 bases, leaving 12 bases between them.

The V and J genes are TRBV6-4 and TRBJ2-3; 10 nucleotides line up with TRBD1. V was clipped by 4 bases and J by 7 bases; unmatched bases: 11. The CDR3 extends over 16 amino acids. The germline V gene encodes CDR1 MRHNA and CDR2 SNTAGT. The CDR3 nucleotides read TGTGCCAGCAGTGGCCCAGACAGGGGGCGCGTATATACGCAGTATTTT. It is translated as CASSGPDRGRVYTQYF.

J is TRBJ2-5 and V is TRBV7-6, with D maybe TRBD1 (5 bases). This CDR3 contains 11 residues. CDR1 SGHVS and CDR2 FNYEAQ come from the germline V gene. Trimming shortened V by 4 bases and J by 14 bases, and 14 bases separated the two germline ends. CDR3 residues: CASSSQERSYF. In DNA, the CDR3 is TGTGCCAGCAGCTCACAGGAACGATCCTACTTC. Complete variable domain (other parts from reference TRBV7-6 and TRBJ2-5): GAGVSQSPRYKVTKRGQDVALRCDPISGHVSLYWYRQALGQGPEFLTYFNYEAQQDKSGLPNDRFSAERPEGSISTLTIQRTEQRDSAMYRCASSSQERSYFGPGTRLLVL.

CDR3 in amino acids: CASSQDRQGARGWKFF. Here the CDR3 DNA reads TGCGCCAGCAGCCAAGACCGGCAGGGGGCACGAGGCTGGAAGTTCTTC. This chain uses TRBV4-1 with TRBJ2-1; 8 nucleotides line up with TRBD1. This CDR3 has 16 residues. In germline, CDR1 is MGHRA, CDR2 YSYEKL. The V gene end was trimmed by 0 bases and the J gene end by 14 bases; junction bases not matched to a gene: 15.

The gene calls are TRBV30 and TRBJ1-1; no clear D. Trimming removed 0 bases at V and 11 bases at J, with 13 bases between. Per germline, CDR1 GTSNPN and CDR2 SVGIG (reference sequence). The CDR3 extends over 12 amino acids. The DNA for the CDR3 is TGTGCCTGGAGTGTCGAGGGCCTCAGGGCTTTCTTT. This sequence encodes CAWSVEGLRAFF. Drawing the rest from reference TRBV30 and TRBJ1-1, the complete variable domain is SQTIHQWPATLVQPVGSPLSLECTVEGTSNPNLYWYRQAAGRGLQLLFYSVGIGQISSEVPQNLSASRPQDRQFILSSKKLLLSDSGFYLCAWSVEGLRAFFGQGTRLTVV.

This clone has only a few counts. V usage is TRBV13 and J usage is TRBJ1-1; D gene uncertain. This CDR3 region has 12 residues. With 10 bases removed from V and 1 base from J, the gap between germline ends came to 10 bases. Per the germline V gene, CDR1 is PRHDT and CDR2 is FYEKMQ (reference sequence). CDR3 protein: CAIKLGNTEAFF. CDR3 nucleotides: TGTGCCATTAAACTCGGGAACACTGAAGCTTTCTTT.

The chain couples TRBV5-1 to TRBJ1-4; tentatively, D is TRBD1 (5 bases). Trimming pared 0 bases from V and 8 bases from J, leaving 11 bases between. Germline lookup yields CDR1 SGHRS and CDR2 YFSETQ. CDR3 length equals 14 residues. The CDR3 region has the DNA TGCGCCAGCAGCTTGGAGGGGTTGGGGGAAAAACTGTTTTTT. It specifies CASSLEGLGEKLFF.

The chain employs TRBV19 and TRBJ1-1, with a possible D match to TRBD1 (5 bases). With 3 bases removed from V and 4 bases from J, the gap between germline ends came to 12 bases. CDR3 length: 14 amino acids. The germline CDR1 and CDR2 sequences are LNHDA and SQIVND (reference sequence). The chain's CDR3 is CASSISAGFTEAFF. CDR3 DNA sequence: TGTGCCAGTAGTATCTCGGCAGGGTTCACTGAAGCTTTCTTT.